This T cell receptor beta chain was found in a study of chemoradiotherapy in HPV16-positive cancers. The method was immunoSEQ multiplex PCR; TCRdb's version includes in-frame clones alone and lacks a portion of them. The sample includes approximately 30,000 clones, 93% seen only once; the top ten take about a sixth. Trimming pared 1 base from V and 3 bases from J, leaving 10 bases between. The V gene's germline CDR1 is LGHNA and CDR2 YSLEER. The CDR3 consists of 15 residues. This sequence originates from a human donor with HPV-associated anogenital cancer. Material: blood, obtained from a patient who underwent chemoradiotherapy. The J gene is TRBJ1-3, the V gene TRBV4-3, with D possibly matching TRBD1 (6 bases). Here the CDR3 DNA reads TGCGCCAGCAGCCAAGTGGGGGGCAGTGGAAACACCATATATTTT. This sequence encodes CASSQVGGSGNTIYF.